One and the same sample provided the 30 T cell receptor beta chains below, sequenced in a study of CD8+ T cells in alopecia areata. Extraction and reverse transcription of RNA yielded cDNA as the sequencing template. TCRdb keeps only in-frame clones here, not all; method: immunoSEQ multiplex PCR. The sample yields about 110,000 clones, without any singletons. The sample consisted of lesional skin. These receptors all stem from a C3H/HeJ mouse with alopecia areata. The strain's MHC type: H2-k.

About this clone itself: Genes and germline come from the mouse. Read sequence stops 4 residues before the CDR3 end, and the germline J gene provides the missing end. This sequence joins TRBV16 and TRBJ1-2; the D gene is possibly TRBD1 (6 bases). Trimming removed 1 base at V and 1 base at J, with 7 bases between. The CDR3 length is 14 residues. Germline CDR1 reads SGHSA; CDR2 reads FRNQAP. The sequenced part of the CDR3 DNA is TGTGCAAGCAGCTTAGGGGGACAAAACTCC. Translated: CASSLGGQNS. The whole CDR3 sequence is CASSLGGQNSDYTF.

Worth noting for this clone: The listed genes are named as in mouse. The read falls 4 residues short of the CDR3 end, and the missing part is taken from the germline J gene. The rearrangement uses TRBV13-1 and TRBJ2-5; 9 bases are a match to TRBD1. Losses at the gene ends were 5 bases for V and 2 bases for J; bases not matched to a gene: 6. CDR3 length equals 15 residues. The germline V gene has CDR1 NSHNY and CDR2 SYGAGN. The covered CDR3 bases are TGTGCCAGCAGCGGACAGGGGAGAGGCCAAGAC. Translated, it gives CASSGQGRGQD. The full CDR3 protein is CASSGQGRGQDTQYF.

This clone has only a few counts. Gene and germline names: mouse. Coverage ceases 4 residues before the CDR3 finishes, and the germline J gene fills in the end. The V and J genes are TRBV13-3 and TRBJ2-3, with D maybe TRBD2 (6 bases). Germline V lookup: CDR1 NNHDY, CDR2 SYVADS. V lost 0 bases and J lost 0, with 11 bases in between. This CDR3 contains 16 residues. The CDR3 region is CASSDAWGRSAETLYF. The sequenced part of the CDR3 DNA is TGTGCCAGCAGTGATGCCTGGGGCAGGAGTGCAGAA.

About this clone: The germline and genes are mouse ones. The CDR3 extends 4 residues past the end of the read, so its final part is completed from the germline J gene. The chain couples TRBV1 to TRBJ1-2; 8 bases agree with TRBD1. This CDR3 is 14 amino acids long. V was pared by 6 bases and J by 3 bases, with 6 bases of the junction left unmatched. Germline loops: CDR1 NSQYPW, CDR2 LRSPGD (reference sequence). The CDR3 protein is CTCRADRGDSDYTF. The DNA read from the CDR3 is TGCACCTGCAGAGCTGACAGGGGAGACTCC.

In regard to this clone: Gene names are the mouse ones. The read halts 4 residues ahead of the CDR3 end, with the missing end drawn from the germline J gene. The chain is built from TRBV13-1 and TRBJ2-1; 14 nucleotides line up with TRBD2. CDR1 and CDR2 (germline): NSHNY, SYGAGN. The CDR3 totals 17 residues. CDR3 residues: CASSHWGLGGLRAEQFF. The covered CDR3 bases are TGTGCCAGCAGTCATTGGGGACTGGGGGGGCTGAGAGCT.

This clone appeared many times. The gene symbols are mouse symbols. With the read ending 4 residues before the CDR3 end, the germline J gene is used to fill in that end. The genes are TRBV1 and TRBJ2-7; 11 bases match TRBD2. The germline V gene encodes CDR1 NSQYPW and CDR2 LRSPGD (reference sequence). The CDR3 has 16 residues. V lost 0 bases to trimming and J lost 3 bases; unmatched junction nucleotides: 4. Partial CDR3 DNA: TGCACCTGCAGTGCAGATGAGGGGACTGGGGGCTAT. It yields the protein CTCSADEGTGGY. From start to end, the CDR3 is CTCSADEGTGGYEQYF.

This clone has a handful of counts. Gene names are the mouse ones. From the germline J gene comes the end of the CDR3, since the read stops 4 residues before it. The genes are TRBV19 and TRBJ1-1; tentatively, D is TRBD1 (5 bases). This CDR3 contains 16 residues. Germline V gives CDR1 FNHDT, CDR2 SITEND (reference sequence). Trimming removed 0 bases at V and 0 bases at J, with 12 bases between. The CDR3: CASSIVDIISNTEVFF. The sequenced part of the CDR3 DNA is TGTGCCAGCAGTATAGTGGACATTATATCAAACACA. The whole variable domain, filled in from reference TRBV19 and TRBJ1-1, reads GGIITQTPKFLIGQEGQKLTLKCQQNFNHDTMYWYRQDSGKGLRLIYYSITENDLQKGDLSEGYDASREKKSSFSLTVTSAQKNEMAVFLCASSIVDIISNTEVFFGKGTRLTVV.

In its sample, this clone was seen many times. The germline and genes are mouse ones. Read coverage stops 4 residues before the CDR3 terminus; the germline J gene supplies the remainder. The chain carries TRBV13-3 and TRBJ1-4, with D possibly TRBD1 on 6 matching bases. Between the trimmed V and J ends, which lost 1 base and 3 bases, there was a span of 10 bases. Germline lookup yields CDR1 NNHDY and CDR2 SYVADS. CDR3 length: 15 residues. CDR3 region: CASSDYRAPNERLFF. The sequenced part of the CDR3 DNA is TGTGCCAGCAGTGATTACAGGGCGCCCAACGAA.

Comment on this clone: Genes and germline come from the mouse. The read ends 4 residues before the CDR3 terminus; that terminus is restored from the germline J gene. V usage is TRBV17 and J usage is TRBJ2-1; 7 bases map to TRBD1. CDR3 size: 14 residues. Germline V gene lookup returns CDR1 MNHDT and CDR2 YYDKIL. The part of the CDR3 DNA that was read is TGTGCTAGCAGTAGAGATGGGACAGTCTCT. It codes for CASSRDGTVS. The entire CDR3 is CASSRDGTVSEQFF.

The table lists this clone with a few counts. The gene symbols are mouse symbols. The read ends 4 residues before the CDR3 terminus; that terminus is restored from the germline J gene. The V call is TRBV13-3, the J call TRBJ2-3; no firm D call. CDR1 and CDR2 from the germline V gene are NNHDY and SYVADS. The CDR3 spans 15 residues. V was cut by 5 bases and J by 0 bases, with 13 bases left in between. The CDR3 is CASRSDISSAETLYF. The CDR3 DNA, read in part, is TGTGCCAGCAGATCAGACATATCTAGTGCAGAA.

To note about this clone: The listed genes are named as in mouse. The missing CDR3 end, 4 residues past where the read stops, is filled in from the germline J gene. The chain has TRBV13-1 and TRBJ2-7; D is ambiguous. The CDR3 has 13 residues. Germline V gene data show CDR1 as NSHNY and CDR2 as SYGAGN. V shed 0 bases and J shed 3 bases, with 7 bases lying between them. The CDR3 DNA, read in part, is TGTGCCAGCAGTGATGTAAGACTCTAT. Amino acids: CASSDVRLY. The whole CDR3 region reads CASSDVRLYEQYF.

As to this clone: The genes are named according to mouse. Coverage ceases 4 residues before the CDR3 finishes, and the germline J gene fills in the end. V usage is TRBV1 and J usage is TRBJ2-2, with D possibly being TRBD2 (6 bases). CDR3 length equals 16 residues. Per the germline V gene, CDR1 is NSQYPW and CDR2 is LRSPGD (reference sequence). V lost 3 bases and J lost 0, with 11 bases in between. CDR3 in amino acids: CTCSARWGTNTGQLYF. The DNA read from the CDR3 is TGCACCTGCAGTGCGAGATGGGGGACAAACACCGGG.

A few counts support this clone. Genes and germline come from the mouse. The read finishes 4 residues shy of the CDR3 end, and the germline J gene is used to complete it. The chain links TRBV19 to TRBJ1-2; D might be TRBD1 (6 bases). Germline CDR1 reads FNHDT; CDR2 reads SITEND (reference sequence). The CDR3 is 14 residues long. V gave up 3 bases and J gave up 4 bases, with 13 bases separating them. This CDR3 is CASSTYREGSDYTF. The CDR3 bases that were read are TGTGCCAGCAGTACCTACAGGGAGGGCTCC.

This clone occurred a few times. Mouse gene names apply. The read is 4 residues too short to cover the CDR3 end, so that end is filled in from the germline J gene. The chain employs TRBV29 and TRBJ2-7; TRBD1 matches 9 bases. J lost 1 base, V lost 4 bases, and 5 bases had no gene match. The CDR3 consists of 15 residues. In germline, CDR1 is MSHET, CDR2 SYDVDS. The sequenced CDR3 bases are TGTGCTAGCAGTTCTTCCGGGACAGGGTCCTAT. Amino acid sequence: CASSSSGTGSY. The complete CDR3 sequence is CASSSSGTGSYEQYF.

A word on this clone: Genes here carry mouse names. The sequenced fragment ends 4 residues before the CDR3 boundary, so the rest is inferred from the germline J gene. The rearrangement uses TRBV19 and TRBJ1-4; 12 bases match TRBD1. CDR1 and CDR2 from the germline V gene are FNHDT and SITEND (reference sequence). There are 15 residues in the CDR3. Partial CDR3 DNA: TGTGCCAGCAGACCCGGGACAGGGGGCACCGAA. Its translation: CASRPGTGGTE. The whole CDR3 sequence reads CASRPGTGGTERLFF.

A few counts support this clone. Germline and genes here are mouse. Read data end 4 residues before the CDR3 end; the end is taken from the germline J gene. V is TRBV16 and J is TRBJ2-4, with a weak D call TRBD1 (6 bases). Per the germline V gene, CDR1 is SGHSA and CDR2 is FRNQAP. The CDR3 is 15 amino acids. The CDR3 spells CASSPPGQKINTLYF. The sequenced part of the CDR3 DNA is TGTGCAAGCAGCCCTCCGGGACAAAAAATAAAC.

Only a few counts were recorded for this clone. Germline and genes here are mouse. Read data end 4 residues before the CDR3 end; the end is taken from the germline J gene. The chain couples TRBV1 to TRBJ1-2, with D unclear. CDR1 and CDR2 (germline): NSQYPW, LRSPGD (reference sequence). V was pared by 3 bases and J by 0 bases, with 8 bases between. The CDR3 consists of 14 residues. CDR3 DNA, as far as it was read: TGCACCTGCAGTGCCCCAAAAACAAACTCC. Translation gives CTCSAPKTNS. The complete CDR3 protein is CTCSAPKTNSDYTF.

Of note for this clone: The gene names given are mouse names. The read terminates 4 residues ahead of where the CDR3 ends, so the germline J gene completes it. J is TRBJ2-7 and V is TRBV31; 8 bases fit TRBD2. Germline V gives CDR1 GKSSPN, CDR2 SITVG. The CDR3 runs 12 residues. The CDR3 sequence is CAWRLGVYEQYF. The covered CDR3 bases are TGTGCCTGGAGACTGGGGGTTTAT.

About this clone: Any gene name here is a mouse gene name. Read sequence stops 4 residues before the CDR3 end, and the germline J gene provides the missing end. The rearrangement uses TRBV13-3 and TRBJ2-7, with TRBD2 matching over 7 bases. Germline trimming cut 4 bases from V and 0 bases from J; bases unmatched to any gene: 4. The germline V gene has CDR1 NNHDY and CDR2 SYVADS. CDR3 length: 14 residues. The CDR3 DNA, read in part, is TGTGCCAGCAGTCTCGTGGGGGGCTCCTAT. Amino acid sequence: CASSLVGGSY. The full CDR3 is CASSLVGGSYEQYF.

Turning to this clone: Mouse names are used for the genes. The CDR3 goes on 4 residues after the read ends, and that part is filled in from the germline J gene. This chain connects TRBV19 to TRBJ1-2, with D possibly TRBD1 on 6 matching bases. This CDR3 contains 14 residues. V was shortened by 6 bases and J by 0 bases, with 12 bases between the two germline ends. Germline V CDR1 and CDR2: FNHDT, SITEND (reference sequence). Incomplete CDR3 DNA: TGTGCCAGCAAATTCGGGACAACAAACTCC. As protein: CASKFGTTNS. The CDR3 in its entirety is CASKFGTTNSDYTF.

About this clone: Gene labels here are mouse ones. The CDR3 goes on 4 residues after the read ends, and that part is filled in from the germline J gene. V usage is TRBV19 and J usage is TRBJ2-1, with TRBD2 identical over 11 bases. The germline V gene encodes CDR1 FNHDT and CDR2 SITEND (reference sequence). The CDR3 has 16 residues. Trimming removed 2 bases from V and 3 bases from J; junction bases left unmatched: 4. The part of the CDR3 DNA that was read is TGTGCCAGCAGTATCGGACTGGGGGGCGGCTATGCT. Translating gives CASSIGLGGGYA. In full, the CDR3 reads CASSIGLGGGYAEQFF.

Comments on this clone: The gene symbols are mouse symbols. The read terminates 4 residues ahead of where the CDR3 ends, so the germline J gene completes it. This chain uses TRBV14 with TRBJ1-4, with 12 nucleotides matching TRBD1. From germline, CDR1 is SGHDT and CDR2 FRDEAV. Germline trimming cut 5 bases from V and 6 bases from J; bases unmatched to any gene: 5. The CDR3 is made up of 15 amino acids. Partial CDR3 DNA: TGTGCCAGCAGCTCCGGGACAGGGGGCGACGAA. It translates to CASSSGTGGDE. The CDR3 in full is CASSSGTGGDERLFF.

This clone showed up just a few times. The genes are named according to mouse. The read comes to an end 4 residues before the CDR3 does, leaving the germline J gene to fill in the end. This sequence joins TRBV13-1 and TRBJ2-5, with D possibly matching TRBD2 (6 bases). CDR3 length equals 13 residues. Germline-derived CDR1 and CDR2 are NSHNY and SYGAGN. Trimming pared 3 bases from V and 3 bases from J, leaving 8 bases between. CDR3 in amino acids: CASSAWGQDTQYF. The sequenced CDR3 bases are TGTGCCAGCAGTGCTTGGGGGCAAGAC.

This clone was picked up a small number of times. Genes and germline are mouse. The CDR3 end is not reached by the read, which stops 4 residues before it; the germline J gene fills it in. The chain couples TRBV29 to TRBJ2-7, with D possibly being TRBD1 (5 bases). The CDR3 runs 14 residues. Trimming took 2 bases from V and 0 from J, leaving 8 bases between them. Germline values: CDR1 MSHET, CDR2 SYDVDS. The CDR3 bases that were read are TGTGCTAGCAGTTTAGTGGACATCTCCTAT. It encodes CASSLVDISY. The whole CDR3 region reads CASSLVDISYEQYF.

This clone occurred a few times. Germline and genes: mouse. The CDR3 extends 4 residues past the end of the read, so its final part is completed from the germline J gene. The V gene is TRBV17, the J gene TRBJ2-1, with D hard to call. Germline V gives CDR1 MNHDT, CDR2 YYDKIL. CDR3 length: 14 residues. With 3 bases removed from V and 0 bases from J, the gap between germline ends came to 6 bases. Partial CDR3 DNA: TGTGCTAGCAGTAGGAGGGTTAACTATGCT. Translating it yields CASSRRVNYA. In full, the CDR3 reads CASSRRVNYAEQFF.

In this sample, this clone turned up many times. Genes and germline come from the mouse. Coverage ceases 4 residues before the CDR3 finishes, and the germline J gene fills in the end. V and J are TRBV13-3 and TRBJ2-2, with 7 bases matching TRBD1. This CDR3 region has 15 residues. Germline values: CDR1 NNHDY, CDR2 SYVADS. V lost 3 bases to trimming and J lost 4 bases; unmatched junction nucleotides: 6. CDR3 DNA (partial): TGTGCCAGCAGTGGACAGGGAAGGACCACCGGG. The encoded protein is CASSGQGRTTG. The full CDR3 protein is CASSGQGRTTGQLYF.

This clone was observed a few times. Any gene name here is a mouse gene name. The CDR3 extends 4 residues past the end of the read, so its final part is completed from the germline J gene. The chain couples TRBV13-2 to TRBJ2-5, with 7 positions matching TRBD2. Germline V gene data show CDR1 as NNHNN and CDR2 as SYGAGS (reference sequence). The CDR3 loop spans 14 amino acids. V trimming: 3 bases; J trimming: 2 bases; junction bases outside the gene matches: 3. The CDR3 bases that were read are TGTGCCAGCGGTGTCGGGGGGGTCCAAGAC. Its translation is CASGVGGVQD. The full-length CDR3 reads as CASGVGGVQDTQYF.

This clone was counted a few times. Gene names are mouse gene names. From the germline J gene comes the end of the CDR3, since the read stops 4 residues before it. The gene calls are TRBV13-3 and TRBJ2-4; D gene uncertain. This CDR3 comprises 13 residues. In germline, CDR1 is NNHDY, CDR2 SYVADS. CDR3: CASSDTQENTLYF. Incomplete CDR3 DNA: TGTGCCAGCAGTGACACACAAGAAAAC.

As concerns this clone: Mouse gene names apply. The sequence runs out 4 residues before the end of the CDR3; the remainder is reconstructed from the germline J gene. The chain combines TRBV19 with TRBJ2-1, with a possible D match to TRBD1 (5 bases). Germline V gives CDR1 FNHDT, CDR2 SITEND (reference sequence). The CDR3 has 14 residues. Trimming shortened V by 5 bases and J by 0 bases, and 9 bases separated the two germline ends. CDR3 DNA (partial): TGTGCCAGCAGCAAGGACAATAACTATGCT. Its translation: CASSKDNNYA. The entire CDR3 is CASSKDNNYAEQFF.

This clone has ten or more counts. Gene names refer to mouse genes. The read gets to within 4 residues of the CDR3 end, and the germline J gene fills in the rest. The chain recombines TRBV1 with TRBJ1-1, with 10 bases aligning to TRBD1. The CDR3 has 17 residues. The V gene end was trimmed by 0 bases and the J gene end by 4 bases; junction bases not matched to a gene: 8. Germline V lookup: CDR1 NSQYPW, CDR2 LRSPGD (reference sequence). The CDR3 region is CTCSADRGTGDSTEVFF. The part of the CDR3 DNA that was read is TGCACCTGCAGTGCAGATCGGGGGACAGGGGACAGCACA.